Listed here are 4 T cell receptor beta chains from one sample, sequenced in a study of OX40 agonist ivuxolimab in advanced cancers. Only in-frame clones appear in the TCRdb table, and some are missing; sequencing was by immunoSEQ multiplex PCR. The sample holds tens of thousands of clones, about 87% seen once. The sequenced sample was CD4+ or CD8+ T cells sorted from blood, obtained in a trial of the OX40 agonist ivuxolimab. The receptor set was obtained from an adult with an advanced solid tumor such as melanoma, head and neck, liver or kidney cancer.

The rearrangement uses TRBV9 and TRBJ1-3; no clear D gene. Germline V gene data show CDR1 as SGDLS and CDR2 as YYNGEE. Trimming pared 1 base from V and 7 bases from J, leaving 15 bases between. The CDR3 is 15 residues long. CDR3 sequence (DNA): TGTGCCAGCAGCGTAATGGACGGCGGAGGTAACACCATATATTTT. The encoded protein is CASSVMDGGGNTIYF.

The CDR3 is CASSPTLAGGETGELFF. DNA of the CDR3: TGTGCCAGCAGCCCCACGTTAGCGGGGGGTGAAACCGGGGAGCTGTTTTTT. V and J are TRBV9 and TRBJ2-2, with 10 bases aligning to TRBD2. CDR1 and CDR2 (germline): SGDLS, YYNGEE. V trimming: 4 bases; J trimming: 5 bases; junction bases outside the gene matches: 11. The CDR3 has 17 residues.

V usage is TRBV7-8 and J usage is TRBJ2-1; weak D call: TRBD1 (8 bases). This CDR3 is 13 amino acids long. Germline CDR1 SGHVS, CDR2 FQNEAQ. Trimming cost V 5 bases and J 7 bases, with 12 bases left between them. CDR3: CASSVQGGNEQFF. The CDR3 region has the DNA TGTGCCAGCAGCGTACAGGGGGGGAATGAGCAGTTCTTC.

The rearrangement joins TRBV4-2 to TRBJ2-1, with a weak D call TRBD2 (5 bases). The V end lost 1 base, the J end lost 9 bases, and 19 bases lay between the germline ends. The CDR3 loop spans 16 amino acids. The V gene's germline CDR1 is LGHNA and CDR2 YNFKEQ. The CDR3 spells CASSQVPSVEAGEQFF. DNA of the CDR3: TGTGCCAGCAGCCAAGTCCCGAGCGTGGAGGCAGGTGAGCAGTTCTTC.